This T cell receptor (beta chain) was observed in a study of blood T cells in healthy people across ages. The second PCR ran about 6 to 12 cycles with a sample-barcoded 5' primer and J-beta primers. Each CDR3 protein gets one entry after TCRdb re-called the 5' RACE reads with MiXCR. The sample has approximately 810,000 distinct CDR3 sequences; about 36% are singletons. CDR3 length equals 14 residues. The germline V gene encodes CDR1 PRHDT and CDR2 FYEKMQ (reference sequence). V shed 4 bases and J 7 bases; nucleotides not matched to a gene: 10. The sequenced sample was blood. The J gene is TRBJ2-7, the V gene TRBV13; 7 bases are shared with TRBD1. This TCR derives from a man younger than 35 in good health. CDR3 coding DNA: TGTGCCAGCAGCTCCTCCGACAGGGCAAATGAGCAGTACTTC. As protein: CASSSSDRANEQYF.